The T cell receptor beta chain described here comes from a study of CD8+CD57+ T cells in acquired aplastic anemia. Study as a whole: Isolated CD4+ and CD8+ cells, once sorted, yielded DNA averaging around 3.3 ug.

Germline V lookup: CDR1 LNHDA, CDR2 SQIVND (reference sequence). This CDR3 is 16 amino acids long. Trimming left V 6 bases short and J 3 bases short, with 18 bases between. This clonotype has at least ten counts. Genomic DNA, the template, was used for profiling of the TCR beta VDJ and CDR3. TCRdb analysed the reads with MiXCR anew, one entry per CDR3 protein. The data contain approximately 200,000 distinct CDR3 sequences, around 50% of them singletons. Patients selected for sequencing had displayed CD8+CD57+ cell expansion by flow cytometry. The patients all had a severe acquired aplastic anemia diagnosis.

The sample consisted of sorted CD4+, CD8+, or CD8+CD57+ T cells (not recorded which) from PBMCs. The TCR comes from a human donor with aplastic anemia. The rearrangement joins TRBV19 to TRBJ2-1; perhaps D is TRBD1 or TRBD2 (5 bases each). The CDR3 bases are TGTGCCAGTAGCCAAACCGGGACCAACATCTACAATGAGCAGTTCTTC. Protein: CASSQTGTNIYNEQFF.